This TCR beta chain was obtained from a study of blood T cell repertoires in COVID-19. TCRdb's copy holds only in-frame clones and misses some; the assay was immunoSEQ multiplex PCR. The table lists approximately 300,000 clones, 75% to 90% of them singletons. This CDR3 is 14 amino acids long. Trimming left V 5 bases short and J 0 bases short, with 8 bases between. The germline CDR1 and CDR2 sequences are KGHDR and SFDVKD. The TCR comes from a young woman who had been exposed to COVID-19. Source material: PBMCs or T cells enriched from blood (not recorded which). The chain recombines TRBV24-1 with TRBJ2-3; D is ambiguous. This CDR3 is CATSASASTDTQYF. CDR3 nucleotide sequence: TGTGCCACCAGTGCTAGTGCTAGCACAGATACGCAGTATTTT.